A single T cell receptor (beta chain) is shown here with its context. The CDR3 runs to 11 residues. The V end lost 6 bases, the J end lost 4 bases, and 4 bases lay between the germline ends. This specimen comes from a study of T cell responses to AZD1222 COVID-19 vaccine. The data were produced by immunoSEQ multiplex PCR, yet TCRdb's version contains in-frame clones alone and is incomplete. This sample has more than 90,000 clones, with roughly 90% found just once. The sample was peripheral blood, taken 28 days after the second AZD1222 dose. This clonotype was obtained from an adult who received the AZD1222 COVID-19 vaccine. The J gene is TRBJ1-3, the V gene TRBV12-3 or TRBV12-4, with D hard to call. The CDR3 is CASSLGNTIYF. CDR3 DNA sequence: TGTGCCAGCAGCTTGGGAAACACCATATATTTT.